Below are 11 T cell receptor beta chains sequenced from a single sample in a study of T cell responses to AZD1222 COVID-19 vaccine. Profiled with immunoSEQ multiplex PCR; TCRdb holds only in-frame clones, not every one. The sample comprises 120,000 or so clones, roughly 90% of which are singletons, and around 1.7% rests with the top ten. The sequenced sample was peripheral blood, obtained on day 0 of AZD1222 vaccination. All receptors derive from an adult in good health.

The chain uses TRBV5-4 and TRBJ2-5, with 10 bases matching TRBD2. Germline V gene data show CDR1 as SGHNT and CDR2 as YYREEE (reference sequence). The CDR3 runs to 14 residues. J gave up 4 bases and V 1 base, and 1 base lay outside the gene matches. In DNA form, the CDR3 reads TGTGCCAGCAGCTTGATAGCGGGAGGAGAGACCCAGTACTTC. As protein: CASSLIAGGETQYF.

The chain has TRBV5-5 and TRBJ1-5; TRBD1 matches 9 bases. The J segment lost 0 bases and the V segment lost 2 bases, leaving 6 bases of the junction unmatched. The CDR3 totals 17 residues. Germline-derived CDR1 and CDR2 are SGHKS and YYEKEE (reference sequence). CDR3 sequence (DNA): TGTGCCAGCAGCTTCCGGACAGGGGATTATAGCAATCAGCCCCAGCATTTT. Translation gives CASSFRTGDYSNQPQHF.

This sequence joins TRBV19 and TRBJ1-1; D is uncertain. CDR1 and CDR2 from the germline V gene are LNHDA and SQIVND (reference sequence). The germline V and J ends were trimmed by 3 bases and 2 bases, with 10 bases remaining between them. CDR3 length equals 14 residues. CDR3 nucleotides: TGTGCCAGTAGTATTAGGACGGGAAACACTGAAGCTTTCTTT. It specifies CASSIRTGNTEAFF.

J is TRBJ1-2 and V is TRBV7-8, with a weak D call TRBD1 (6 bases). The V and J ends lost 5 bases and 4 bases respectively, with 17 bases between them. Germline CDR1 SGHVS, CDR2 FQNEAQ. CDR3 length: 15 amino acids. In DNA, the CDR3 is TGTGCCAGCAGCCCCACCCGTGGACAGATCTATGGCTACACCTTC. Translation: CASSPTRGQIYGYTF.

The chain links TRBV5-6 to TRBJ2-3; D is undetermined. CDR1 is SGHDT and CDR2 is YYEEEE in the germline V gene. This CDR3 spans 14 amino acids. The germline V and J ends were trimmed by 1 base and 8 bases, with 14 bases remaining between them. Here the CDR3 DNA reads TGTGCCAGCAGCTTGAGGAGCCCCGTCCCTACGCAGTATTTT. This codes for CASSLRSPVPTQYF. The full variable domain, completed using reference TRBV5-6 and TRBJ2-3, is DAGVTQSPTHLIKTRGQQVTLRCSPKSGHDTVSWYQQALGQGPQFIFQYYEEEERQRGNFPDRFSGHQFPNYSSELNVNALLLGDSALYLCASSLRSPVPTQYFGPGTRLTVL.

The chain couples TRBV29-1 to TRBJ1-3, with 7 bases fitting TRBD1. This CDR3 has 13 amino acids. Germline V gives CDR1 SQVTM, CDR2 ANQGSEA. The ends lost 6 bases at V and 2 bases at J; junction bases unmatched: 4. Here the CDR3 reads CSVAGTAGNTIYF. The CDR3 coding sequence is TGCAGCGTCGCCGGGACAGCTGGAAACACCATATATTTT.

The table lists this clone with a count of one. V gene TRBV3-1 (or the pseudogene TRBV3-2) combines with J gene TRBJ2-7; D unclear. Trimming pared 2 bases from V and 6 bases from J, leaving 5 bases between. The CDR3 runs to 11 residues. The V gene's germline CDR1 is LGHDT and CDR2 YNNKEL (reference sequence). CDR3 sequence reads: CASSQTVEQYF. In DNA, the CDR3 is TGTGCCAGCAGCCAAACAGTCGAGCAGTACTTC.

The CDR3 nucleotides are TGTGCCAGCAGCACCTCCGGGACAGGGGGACCGAAGGGGGAGACCCAGTACTTC. As protein: CASSTSGTGGPKGETQYF. The genes are TRBV5-8 and TRBJ2-5, with 11 bases lining up with TRBD1. The V gene end was trimmed by 4 bases and the J gene end by 5 bases; junction bases not matched to a gene: 16. The germline CDR1 and CDR2 sequences are SGHTS and YDEGEE. The CDR3 consists of 18 residues.

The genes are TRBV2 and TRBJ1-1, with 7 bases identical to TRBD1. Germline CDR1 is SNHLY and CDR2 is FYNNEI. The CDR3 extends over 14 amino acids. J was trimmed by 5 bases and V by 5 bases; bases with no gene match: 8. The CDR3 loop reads CASSLTGSRTEAFF. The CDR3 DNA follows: TGTGCCAGCAGTCTGACAGGGTCGAGGACTGAAGCTTTCTTT.

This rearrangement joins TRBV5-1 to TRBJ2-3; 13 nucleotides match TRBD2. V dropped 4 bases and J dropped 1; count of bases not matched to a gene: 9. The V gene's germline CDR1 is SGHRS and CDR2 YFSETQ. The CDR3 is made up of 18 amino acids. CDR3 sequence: CASSRSGLAGRGTDTQYF. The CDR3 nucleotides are TGCGCCAGCAGCCGATCGGGACTAGCGGGGAGGGGCACAGATACGCAGTATTTT.

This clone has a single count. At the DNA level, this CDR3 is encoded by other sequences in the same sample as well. The CDR3 DNA follows: TGCGCCAGCAGCTTGGCCCCGGGGGGCGAGCAGTACTTC. Amino acids: CASSLAPGGEQYF. The chain couples TRBV5-1 to TRBJ2-7, with 7 bases identical to TRBD2. The CDR3 is 13 residues long. The germline V gene has CDR1 SGHRS and CDR2 YFSETQ. The V gene end was trimmed by 0 bases and the J gene end by 6 bases; junction bases not matched to a gene: 3.